Described below is a single TCR beta chain sequence and its context. Its antigen is currently not known. Base qualities were left out, and no much larger clone turns up one base away. These data come from a study of Tregs in tolerant kidney transplant recipients (dated by TCRdb to the late 2010s). Turning to the overall study: Additional Treg samples were obtained by sorting recipient CD4+CD25+CD127- cells from a 3-day mixed lymphocyte reaction with belatacept, in some cases after a subsequent roughly 5-day donor restimulation. Antibodies distinguished recipient from donor cells when sorting primary belatacept mixed lymphocyte reaction cultures. TCRbeta sequencing was used in the study to identify donor-specific regulatory T cells before combined kidney and bone marrow transplantation, and the identified cells were then tracked after transplant. TCRbeta repertoire sequencing was used in 3 healthy controls to compare several methods for expanding Tregs specific for an allogeneic donor.

Looking up the germline V gene yields CDR1 MGHDK and CDR2 SYGVNS. The CDR3 numbers 16 residues from cysteine through phenylalanine. Here the CDR3 DNA is all that survives: 48 bases in frame from base 1. Trimming removed 4 bases from V and 0 bases from J, leaving 14 bases between the germline ends. The investigation overall reported the following: Because the study included only a small number of patients, the results must be confirmed in larger populations and under other immunosuppression protocols. Biological reproducibility was not directly addressed, though technical replication error appeared minimal. Expanding Tregs with activated donor B cells appeared to identify the most biologically relevant and donor-specific TCRbeta repertoire.

Genomic DNA was extracted from sorted cells with the QIAGEN DNeasy Blood and Tissue Kit for TCRbeta CDR3 sequencing. High-throughput TCRbeta CDR3 sequencing was carried out commercially through immunoSEQ, with PCR amplification with bias correction and internal controls included. As for how the authors treated the data: Unique productive TCRbeta sequences were defined by CDR3 nucleotide sequence where primers matched, and otherwise by CDR3 amino acid sequence together with Vbeta and Jbeta genes. Sequences were defined as donor-reactive when expanded at least 5-fold in CFSE-low cells versus unstimulated cells and present at a frequency of at least 0.01% in CFSE-low cells. Repertoire divergence was quantified by Jensen-Shannon divergence calculated from the top 100 TCRbeta sequences ranked by frequency. For samples with multiple sequencing runs, sorting error was corrected separately for each run before the runs were pooled. This is the immuneACCESS table as TCRdb keeps it, with only in-frame sequences that have V and J called. A part of the clones is gone; compared with another copy, unresolved V genes explain less than half, and the rest is unexplained. That table gives V, J and clone size, and the DNA gave D and trimming. The table for this sample lists about 44,000 clones; 95% to 96% of them were counted only once. The ten largest clones take up 0.3% to 0.4% of the sample.

Healthy control blood came either as purchased buffy coats or from healthy volunteers. Healthy control blood was processed to PBMCs with a Ficoll density gradient and then cryopreserved, whereas patient PBMCs were collected both before and after transplant. This clonotype was obtained from a human donor in good health. Sequencing input: Tregs from blood cultured with allogeneic cells. The V and J genes are TRBV25-1 and TRBJ2-3; confidence is insufficient to name the D gene. The DNA reads TGTGCCAGCAGTGTTGGCAGCCCCTCTAGCACAGATACGCAGTATTTT. This yields the protein CASSVGSPSSTDTQYF.